The present T cell receptor (beta chain) was sequenced within a study of early T cells in non-severe SARS-CoV-2 infection. Across the study: Sequenced material consisted of bulk RNA (from unsorted whole blood), and chains were unpaired.

Germline V gene lookup returns CDR1 SGHRS and CDR2 YFSETQ. Trimming pared 0 bases from V and 5 bases from J, leaving 18 bases between. The CDR3 contains 16 residues. Individual cDNA molecules each received unique molecular identifiers attached to them. Each CDR3 protein is one row after TCRdb ran MiXCR on the 5' RACE reads. The sample gives tens of thousands of distinct CDR3 sequences, 9% to 15% of which show up once; roughly a sixth is in the top ten. At least ten counts were recorded for this clonotype. This TCR came from an adult who was a healthcare worker with PCR-confirmed SARS-CoV-2 infection or an uninfected control (not recorded which). The donor label of this sample is uncertain. Sequenced here: whole blood, sampled at baseline. The chain is built from TRBV5-1 and TRBJ2-7; D not resolved. In DNA form, the CDR3 reads TGCGCCAGCAGCTTGGCCGGCGTGACCGTAGAACACGAGCAGTACTTC. This sequence encodes CASSLAGVTVEHEQYF.